Below are 8 T cell receptor beta chains sequenced from a single sample in a study of CD8 T cells in ankylosing spondylitis. TCRdb called the 5' RACE reads again in MiXCR, with one record for every CDR3 protein. Of roughly 40,000 distinct CDR3 sequences listed, about 15% are singletons. Sequencing was done on a sample of blood. These TCRs come from a male donor with ankylosing spondylitis or in good health (not recorded which).

The V call is TRBV12-3 or TRBV12-4, the J call TRBJ1-1; D remains ambiguous. With 3 bases removed from V and 2 bases from J, the gap between germline ends came to 4 bases. This CDR3 has 12 amino acids. The CDR3 DNA follows: TGTGCCAGCAGTTTCGCTAACACTGAAGCTTTCTTT. Protein: CASSFANTEAFF.

The rearrangement links TRBV28 to TRBJ2-5; 7 bases align to TRBD2. This CDR3 has 14 residues. Germline V gene data show CDR1 as MDHEN and CDR2 as SYDVKM. Germline trimming cut 1 base from V and 3 bases from J; bases unmatched to any gene: 2. CDR3 in amino acids: CASSLFGGKETQYF. The CDR3, as DNA: TGTGCCAGCAGTTTATTCGGGGGGAAAGAGACCCAGTACTTC.

The chain is built from TRBV4-3 and TRBJ1-4; possible D gene TRBD1, 5 bases. Germline assignment: CDR1 LGHNA and CDR2 YSLEER. The V end lost 1 base, the J end lost 0 bases, and 15 bases lay between the germline ends. The CDR3 is made up of 18 amino acids. CDR3 nucleotides: TGCGCCAGCAGCCAAGGGCCTGGGACGGCCGCAACTAATGAAAAACTGTTTTTT. Residues: CASSQGPGTAATNEKLFF.

The chain carries TRBV19 and TRBJ2-2; D unclear. CDR1 is LNHDA and CDR2 is SQIVND in the germline V gene (reference sequence). V lost 4 bases and J 2 bases, leaving 8 bases between the germline ends. CDR3 length equals 14 residues. The CDR3 here is CASSTTLNTGELFF. In DNA, the CDR3 is TGTGCCAGTAGTACGACACTAAACACCGGGGAGCTGTTTTTT. Together with reference TRBV19 and TRBJ2-2, the CDR3 gives the full variable domain: DGGITQSPKYLFRKEGQNVTLSCEQNLNHDAMYWYRQDPGQGLRLIYYSQIVNDFQKGDIAEGYSVSREKKESFPLTVTSAQKNPTAFYLCASSTTLNTGELFFGEGSRLTVL.

The chain links TRBV7-8 to TRBJ1-1; 7 bases map to TRBD1. The germline gives CDR1 SGHVS, CDR2 FQNEAQ. This CDR3 region has 15 residues. The J segment lost 0 bases and the V segment lost 6 bases, leaving 7 bases of the junction unmatched. The CDR3 DNA is TGTGCCAGCAGTAGAGGGGGACAGATGAACACTGAAGCTTTCTTT. It yields the protein CASSRGGQMNTEAFF.

This rearrangement joins TRBV5-1 to TRBJ1-1; the D gene is possibly TRBD1 (6 bases). V lost 0 bases and J 3 bases, leaving 18 bases between the germline ends. The germline gives CDR1 SGHRS, CDR2 YFSETQ. CDR3 size: 17 residues. CDR3 sequence reads: CASSLGPLGARDTEAFF. The CDR3 DNA reads TGCGCCAGCAGCTTGGGGCCTCTGGGGGCGCGGGACACTGAAGCTTTCTTT.

CDR3 in DNA: TGTGCCACCAGCGGGTGGGACAGGGCGGATGAAAAACTGTTTTTT. As protein: CATSGWDRADEKLFF. The V and J genes are TRBV15 and TRBJ1-4, with 9 bases lining up with TRBD1. V dropped 5 bases and J dropped 6; count of bases not matched to a gene: 7. Germline V lookup: CDR1 LNHNV, CDR2 YYDKDF (reference sequence). CDR3 length equals 15 residues.

This clonotype has just a few counts. The chain combines TRBV3-1 with TRBJ1-4, with D possibly matching TRBD1 (5 bases). The germline V and J ends were trimmed by 5 bases and 5 bases, with 15 bases remaining between them. This CDR3 region has 15 residues. The germline gives CDR1 LGHDT, CDR2 YNNKEL (reference sequence). CDR3 in amino acids: CASSATWDRNEKLFF. CDR3 in DNA: TGTGCCAGCAGCGCTACTTGGGACCGGAATGAAAAACTGTTTTTT. Combining the CDR3 with reference TRBV3-1 and TRBJ1-4 gives the whole variable domain DTAVSQTPKYLVTQMGNDKSIKCEQNLGHDTMYWYKQDSKKFLKIMFSYNNKELIINETVPNRFSPKSPDKAHLNLHINSLELGDSAVYFCASSATWDRNEKLFFGSGTQLSVL.